This T cell receptor beta chain was identified during a study of radiotherapy plus CTLA-4 blockade in lung cancer. Study-wide results and caveats: Radiotherapy with ipilimumab was followed by blood expansion of tumor-derived clones. The best predictor of response was reported to be early blood T cell clone dynamics, with interferon-beta.

The method was immunoSEQ multiplex PCR; TCRdb's version includes in-frame clones alone and lacks a portion of them. The data contain some 23,000 clones, approximately 70% of them seen just once; the ten biggest clones take up roughly 4%. Germline loops: CDR1 SEHNR, CDR2 FQNEAQ (reference sequence). The CDR3 totals 15 residues. Comment on this clone: Antigen unknown.

The material was peripheral blood, obtained from a patient treated with radiotherapy plus ipilimumab. The TCR comes from a human donor with non-small cell lung cancer who had stable disease on radiotherapy plus ipilimumab. The chain joins TRBV7-9 to TRBJ2-5; no clear D. The J call is doubtful: the DNA matches TRBJ2-7 better. The CDR3 loop is CASSLTLGPIYEQYF. CDR3 DNA sequence: TGTGCCAGCAGCCTAACCCTCGGTCCCATCTACGAGCAGTACTTC.